These T cell receptor beta chains were read from a single sample in a study of cytomegalovirus exposure and HLA in healthy donors. Sequenced by immunoSEQ multiplex PCR; TCRdb stores in-frame clones only, minus some. This table has 150,000 to 200,000 clones, about 75% appearing once. The material sequenced was PBMCs. The receptors here all came from a female donor in good health and CMV-seronegative. The CDR3 runs from the conserved cysteine through the conserved F or W. D genes are given only for firm matches. For some rows the clone size is stated as once, few or many, or as a class when expanded; others skip it.

>.|TRBV2|15|.|TRBJ2-3
TGTGCCAGCAGTGGACGTGGGGGCGGCACAGATACGCAGTATTTT
CASSGRGGGTDTQYF
>.|TRBV4-2|15|TRBD2|TRBJ2-3
TGTGCCAGCAGCCAAGCTAGCGGGGACACAGATACGCAGTATTTT
CASSQASGDTDTQYF
>.|TRBV5-1|15|TRBD2|TRBJ2-4
TGCGCCAGCAGCAAGGGACTAGCGGGGGGAAACATTCAGTACTTC
CASSKGLAGGNIQYF
>.|TRBV6-5|13|TRBD1|TRBJ1-1
TGTGCCAGCAGCGCCGACAGGGGCACTGAAGCTTTCTTT
CASSADRGTEAFF
>few|TRBV14|14|.|TRBJ1-2
TGTGCCAGCAGCCAAGACCTACAGGGCTATGGCTACACCTTC
CASSQDLQGYGYTF
>.|TRBV10-3|17|TRBD1|TRBJ2-6
TGTGCCATCAGTGAGACCAGGGGGAACTCTGGGGCCAACGTCCTGACTTTC
CAISETRGNSGANVLTF
>.|TRBV4-1|15|.|TRBJ1-3
TGCGCCAGCAGCCAAGATCGACAGGCTGGAAACACCATATATTTT
CASSQDRQAGNTIYF
>.|TRBV5-1|12|TRBD1|TRBJ1-1
TGCGCCAGCAGCGTTGCCGGGACAGGCGCTTTCTTT
CASSVAGTGAFF
>.|TRBV5-1|14|.|TRBJ2-7
TGCGCCAGCAGCTTGGACGGAGTCCATTACGAGCAGTACTTC
CASSLDGVHYEQYF
>.|TRBV7-9|16|TRBD2|TRBJ2-6
TGTGCCAGCCCCCGGGCGGGAGCACGCGGGGCCAACGTCCTGACTTTC
CASPRAGARGANVLTF
>.|TRBV2|15|.|TRBJ2-1
TGTGCCAGCAGGCCCGACAGGCGAATTATCAATGAGCAGTTCTTC
CASRPDRRIINEQFF
>once|TRBV2|15|.|TRBJ2-3
TGTGCCAGCAGGGAGACAGGTTATAGCACAGATACGCAGTATTTT
CASRETGYSTDTQYF
>few|TRBV6-5|14|.|TRBJ1-1
TGTGCCAGCAGGCTACGGGGGACGAACACTGAAGCTTTCTTT
CASRLRGTNTEAFF
>.|TRBV19|14|.|TRBJ1-5
TGTGCCAGTAGTTCTAATTCAGGGGTTCAGCCCCAGCATTTT
CASSSNSGVQPQHF
>.|TRBV2|15|.|TRBJ1-2
TGTGCCAGCAGTTCTGGGCGACAGGCTAACTATGGCTACACCTTC
CASSSGRQANYGYTF
>few|TRBV30|13|TRBD2|TRBJ2-3
TGTGCCTGGACTAGCGGGAGTTTAGATACGCAGTATTTT
CAWTSGSLDTQYF
>.|TRBV5-8|16|TRBD1|TRBJ1-3
TGTGCCAGCAGCTTGGGGACAGGGAGGTCCGGAAACACCATATATTTT
CASSLGTGRSGNTIYF
>.|TRBV27|14|TRBD1|TRBJ1-2
TGTGCCAGCAGGCACAGGGGGCTCAATGGTGGCTACACCTTC
CASRHRGLNGGYTF
>.|TRBV5-4|15|TRBD1|TRBJ2-5
TGTGCCAGCAGCGACCGACAGGGGGATAAGAAGACCCAGTACTTC
CASSDRQGDKKTQYF
>.|TRBV6-5|12|.|TRBJ1-1
TGTGCCAGCAGTTACGGGAGGGCTGAAGCTTTCTTT
CASSYGRAEAFF
>.|TRBV5-3|13|TRBD2|TRBJ2-1
TGTGCCCGTGGGACTAGCGAGTACAATGAGCAGTTCTTC
CARGTSEYNEQFF
>.|TRBV5-1|15|.|TRBJ1-1
TGCGCCAGCAGCCCGGCGGGAAGGGGCTCCACTGAAGCTTTCTTT
CASSPAGRGSTEAFF
>.|TRBV7-2|15|.|TRBJ1-4
TGTGCCAGCAGCTTAGCGATTGAGACAGCCGAAAAACTGTTTTTT
CASSLAIETAEKLFF
>.|TRBV19|17|TRBD1|TRBJ1-2
TGTGCCAGTAGTGACTACCCGGGACAGCCAGCTAACTATGGCTACACCTTC
CASSDYPGQPANYGYTF
>.|TRBV7-2|12|.|TRBJ2-1
TGTGCCAGCAGCTTCAGAGCGTCCGAGCAGTTCTTC
CASSFRASEQFF
>.|TRBV25-1|14|.|TRBJ2-3
TGTGCCAGCAGTGAAGGGCAGGGTGCAGATACGCAGTATTTT
CASSEGQGADTQYF
>.|TRBV10-3|16|.|TRBJ2-1
TGTGCCATCATGTCTGATCAGCGGCGCTCCTACAATGAGCAGTTCTTC
CAIMSDQRRSYNEQFF
>.|TRBV19|14|TRBD1|TRBJ1-5
TGTGCCAGTAGTCCTACAGGGGGAAATCAGCCCCAGCATTTT
CASSPTGGNQPQHF
>few|TRBV7-2|16|TRBD1|TRBJ1-2
TGTGCCAGCGTCCGGGACAGGGCCCTCTCTACCTATGGCTACACCTTC
CASVRDRALSTYGYTF
>.|TRBV7-2|14|.|TRBJ2-4
TGTGCCAGCAGCCCACCCGGGGCCAAAAACATTCAGTACTTC
CASSPPGAKNIQYF
>.|TRBV29-1|15|TRBD2|TRBJ2-7
TGCAGCGTGGGGGGGGTTAGCGGGAGTCCCCACGAGCAGTACTTC
CSVGGVSGSPHEQYF
>.|TRBV14|18|TRBD1|TRBJ1-4
TGTGCCAGCAGCCAAGATCGTCACAGGGGGGGAACTAATGAAAAACTGTTTTTT
CASSQDRHRGGTNEKLFF
>few|TRBV18|16|TRBD2|TRBJ2-1
TGTGCCAGCTCACCTAGCGGGAGGGCCAGAGAAAATGAGCAGTTCTTC
CASSPSGRARENEQFF
>.|TRBV6-5|14|TRBD2|TRBJ2-1
TGTGCCAGCAGGGAGACTAGCGGTTACAATGAGCAGTTCTTC
CASRETSGYNEQFF
>.|TRBV6-6|13|.|TRBJ1-1
TGTGCCAGCAGACAACAGGGGAACACTGAAGCTTTCTTT
CASRQQGNTEAFF
>.|TRBV5-1|15|.|TRBJ2-7
TGCGCCAGCAGCTTGGAGCCGGGTAGCTTCTACGAGCAGTACTTC
CASSLEPGSFYEQYF
>.|TRBV15|12|.|TRBJ2-2
TGTGCCACCAGCCCTCTCGGCGGGGAGCTGTTTTTT
CATSPLGGELFF
>few|TRBV5-4|15|TRBD1|TRBJ2-7
TGTGCCAGCAGCCCCGGGCGACAGGGGAGCTACGAGCAGTACTTC
CASSPGRQGSYEQYF
>.|TRBV30|13|.|TRBJ1-5
TGTGCCTGGAGTGTCCAGGGGAATCAGCCCCAGCATTTT
CAWSVQGNQPQHF
>.|TRBV7-6|16|TRBD2|TRBJ2-5
TGTGCCAGCAGCTTAGGAGCCGGGACTAGGGGGGAGACCCAGTACTTC
CASSLGAGTRGETQYF
>.|TRBV7-9|12|.|TRBJ1-6
TGTGCCAGCAGCTTACGGGGATCACCCCTCCACTTT
CASSLRGSPLHF
>.|TRBV5-1|15|TRBD1|TRBJ2-7
TGCGCCAGCAGCTATTCCGGGACAGGGGGCGACGAGCAGTACTTC
CASSYSGTGGDEQYF
>.|TRBV18|16|.|TRBJ1-1
TGTGCCAGCTCATCGTCCCGCGCAGGGGAAAACACTGAAGCTTTCTTT
CASSSSRAGENTEAFF
>.|TRBV7-8|15|TRBD1|TRBJ2-7
TGTGCCAGCAGTCTAGTGGGGACAGCCTCCTACGAGCAGTACTTC
CASSLVGTASYEQYF
>few|TRBV18|16|.|TRBJ2-2
TGTGCCAGCTCACCACAACAGACCTCGAACACCGGGGAGCTGTTTTTT
CASSPQQTSNTGELFF
>.|TRBV28|15|TRBD1|TRBJ2-7
TGTGCCAGCAGTTTGGGGACAGGGGGAAAGTACGAGCAGTACTTC
CASSLGTGGKYEQYF
>.|TRBV7-9|14|TRBD1|TRBJ1-2
TGTGCCAGCAGCTTAGGGGACAGGGTCCACGGCTACACCTTC
CASSLGDRVHGYTF